The 11 T cell receptor beta chains below all came from one sample that was sequenced in a study of Graves' ophthalmopathy and Graves' hyperthyroidism. Scientists amplified the TCR beta CDR3 regions from RNA transcripts. RT-PCR in the first round used HTBI primers; a second-round multiplex PCR followed. TCRdb re-derived calls from the multiplex PCR reads in MiXCR, one entry per CDR3 protein. The profile shows roughly 350,000 distinct CDR3 sequences, roughly 17% of them singletons. The specimen sequenced was peripheral blood. These TCRs come from an adult woman with stable Graves' hyperthyroidism.

This clonotype was seen many times. The chain recombines TRBV20-1 with TRBJ2-4; no clear D. Germline lookup yields CDR1 DFQATT and CDR2 SNEGSKA (reference sequence). The germline V and J ends were trimmed by 4 bases and 8 bases, with 15 bases remaining between them. CDR3 length equals 13 residues. CDR3 sequence: CSATTGRADIQYF. DNA for the CDR3: TGCAGTGCTACGACGGGCAGAGCTGACATTCAGTACTTC.

The sample holds many counts of this clonotype. This rearrangement joins TRBV18 to TRBJ1-3; 10 bases are shared with TRBD1. With 2 bases clipped from V and 2 bases from J, the junction kept 0 bases outside the gene matches. This CDR3 is 15 amino acids long. The germline gives CDR1 KGHSH, CDR2 LQKENI. The CDR3 nucleotides are TGTGCCAGCTCACCAGACAGGGGGCCTGGAAACACCATATATTTT. This translates into CASSPDRGPGNTIYF.

This clonotype occurred many times. The chain combines TRBV6-1 with TRBJ2-2, with 7 bases that match TRBD2. The CDR3 totals 15 residues. J gave up 4 bases and V 6 bases, and 8 bases lay outside the gene matches. Germline values: CDR1 MNHNS, CDR2 SASEGT. Written as DNA, the CDR3 is TGTGCCAGCAGCAAAAGCGGGATGGGCACCGGGGAGCTGTTTTTT. The encoded protein is CASSKSGMGTGELFF.

The sample holds many counts of this clonotype. This chain uses TRBV20-1 with TRBJ2-7, with 8 positions matching TRBD2. The junction had 6 bases not matched to a gene; V was cut back by 5 bases and J by 6 bases. The CDR3 is 12 amino acids. Germline CDR1 is DFQATT and CDR2 is SNEGSKA (reference sequence). The CDR3 sequence: CSAPGLGAEQYF. The CDR3 DNA sequence: TGCAGTGCTCCGGGACTAGGGGCCGAGCAGTACTTC.

The V gene is TRBV3-1, the J gene TRBJ2-7; a possible D gene is TRBD1 (5 bases). This CDR3 contains 16 residues. V lost 1 base and J 0 bases, leaving 13 bases between the germline ends. Per germline, CDR1 LGHDT and CDR2 YNNKEL (reference sequence). Here the CDR3 reads CASSQGLRVSSYEQYF. The CDR3 DNA reads as TGTGCCAGCAGCCAAGGTCTCAGGGTGTCCTCCTACGAGCAGTACTTC.

This clonotype was counted ten times or more. V is TRBV6-2 or TRBV6-3 and J is TRBJ1-2; a weak D match, TRBD1 (6 bases). Germline V gene sequence: CDR1 MNHEY, CDR2 SVGEGT. Trimming left V 6 bases short and J 3 bases short, with 14 bases between. CDR3 length equals 14 residues. CDR3 region: CASSNGGLDYGYTF. The CDR3 DNA is TGTGCCAGCAGCAACGGGGGGCTCGACTATGGCTACACCTTC.

This clonotype came up many times. The rearrangement joins TRBV6-1 to TRBJ1-2; D is perhaps TRBD1 (5 bases). This CDR3 is 15 amino acids long. CDR1 and CDR2 from the germline V gene are MNHNS and SASEGT. V was clipped by 2 bases and J by 4 bases, with 14 bases between them. The CDR3 bases are TGTGCCAGCAGTGAACTGGCAGGGTTCGGCTATGGCTACACCTTC. Translating it yields CASSELAGFGYGYTF.

This clonotype has a count of ten or more. The chain has TRBV7-2 and TRBJ1-1, with D possibly matching TRBD1 (6 bases). CDR3 size: 14 residues. Germline lookup yields CDR1 SGHTA and CDR2 FQGNSA. V lost 4 bases to trimming and J lost 2 bases, with 11 bases between them. Here the CDR3 DNA reads TGTGCCAGCAGCTGGACAGAACTCAACACTGAAGCTTTCTTT. Translation: CASSWTELNTEAFF.

The chain has TRBV7-6 and TRBJ2-6; D perhaps matches TRBD1 (5 bases). CDR3 length: 18 residues. The V and J ends lost 0 bases and 0 bases respectively, with 12 bases between them. In germline, CDR1 is SGHVS, CDR2 FNYEAQ. The CDR3: CASSLAAGQSSGANVLTF. The CDR3 DNA sequence: TGTGCCAGCAGCTTAGCGGCAGGACAAAGCTCTGGGGCCAACGTCCTGACTTTC.

This clonotype was seen only a few times. CDR3 sequence (DNA): TGTGCCAGCAGTCCCGAGGGGACCTCCTACAATGAGCAGTTCTTC. Amino acid sequence: CASSPEGTSYNEQFF. The rearrangement uses TRBV28 and TRBJ2-1; D may be TRBD1 or TRBD2 (5 bases each). The CDR3 covers 15 residues. Per germline, CDR1 MDHEN and CDR2 SYDVKM. V shed 5 bases and J shed 0 bases, with 11 bases lying between them.

This clonotype was seen repeatedly, ten times or more. This sequence joins TRBV10-3 and TRBJ2-7; TRBD1 is a possible D gene (5 bases). Per germline, CDR1 ENHRY and CDR2 SYGVKD. V was cut by 0 bases and J by 7 bases, with 16 bases left in between. The length of the CDR3 is 15 residues. The CDR3 DNA sequence: TGTGCCATCAGTGAGTCGGACATGGGCCGTCGGGAGCAGTACTTC. Amino acid sequence: CAISESDMGRREQYF.